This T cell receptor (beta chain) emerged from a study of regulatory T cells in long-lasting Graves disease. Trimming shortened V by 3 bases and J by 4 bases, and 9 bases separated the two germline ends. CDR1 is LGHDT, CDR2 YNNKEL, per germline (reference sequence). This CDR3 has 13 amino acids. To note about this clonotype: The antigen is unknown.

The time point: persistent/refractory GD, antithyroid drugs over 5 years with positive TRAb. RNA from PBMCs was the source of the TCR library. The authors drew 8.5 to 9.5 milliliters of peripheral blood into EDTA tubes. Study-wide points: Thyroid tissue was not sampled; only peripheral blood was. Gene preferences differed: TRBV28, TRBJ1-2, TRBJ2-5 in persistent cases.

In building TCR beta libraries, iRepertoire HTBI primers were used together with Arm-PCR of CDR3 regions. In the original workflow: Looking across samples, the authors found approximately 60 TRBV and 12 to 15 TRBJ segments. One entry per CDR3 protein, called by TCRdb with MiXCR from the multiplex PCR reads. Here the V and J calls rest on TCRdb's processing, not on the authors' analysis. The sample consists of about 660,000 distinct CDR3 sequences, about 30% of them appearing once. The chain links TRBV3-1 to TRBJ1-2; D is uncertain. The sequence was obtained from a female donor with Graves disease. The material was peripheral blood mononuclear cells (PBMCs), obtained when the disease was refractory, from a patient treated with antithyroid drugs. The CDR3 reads CASSQVQSYGYTF. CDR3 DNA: TGTGCCAGCAGCCAGGTGCAGTCCTATGGCTACACCTTC.